The 28 T cell receptor beta chains below come from one sample, sequenced in a study of neurological immune-mediated disorders (dated by TCRdb to between 2018 and 2021). Preparation of the library involved 5' RACE. TCRdb lists the instrument as Illumina HiSeq 2500. The public reads were reanalyzed by TCRdb: fastp trimming at Q25, MiXCR alignment, in-frame beta chains only. Entries are consolidated by CDR3 protein sequence, retaining the most common genes and DNA. For this sample the table gives 77,000 or so distinct CDR3 sequences, of which roughly 9.5% were detected only once. The ten biggest clones cover around 1.7% of the sample. The sequencing input was PBMCs. The receptors stem from a man aged 45-65 years in good health.

The chain carries TRBV6-2 or TRBV6-3 and TRBJ2-7, with 9 bases matching TRBD1. Germline V gene data show CDR1 as MNHEY and CDR2 as SVGEGT. This CDR3 is built from 15 residues. V gave up 2 bases and J gave up 0 bases; unmatched junction bases: 2. The CDR3 protein is CASSYGTGYSYEQYF. CDR3 bases: TGTGCCAGCAGTTACGGGACAGGGTACTCCTACGAGCAGTACTTC.

This clonotype has just one count. A much larger clone lies a single base off, so this may be a read error. The chain couples TRBV18 to TRBJ2-7, with D perhaps matching TRBD1 or TRBD2 (5 bases each). The CDR3 spans 14 residues. Germline CDR1 reads KGHSH; CDR2 reads LQKENI. The CDR3 region is CTSSAPGPEKEQYF. The DNA for the CDR3 is TGTACCAGCTCAGCGCCGGGGCCGGAAAAAGAGCAGTACTTC.

This clonotype has a count of ten or more. The gene calls are TRBV20-1 and TRBJ2-1; 11 positions match TRBD2. Germline V lookup: CDR1 DFQATT, CDR2 SNEGSKA (reference sequence). After removal of 0 bases from V and 1 base from J, the junction contained 20 bases not matched to a gene. The CDR3 has 22 residues. This CDR3 is CSAREEGRASGRPRPSYNEQFF. DNA for the CDR3: TGCAGTGCTAGAGAGGAAGGGAGGGCTAGCGGGAGGCCCCGTCCATCCTACAATGAGCAGTTCTTC.

Many counts were recorded for this clonotype. The chain joins TRBV9 to TRBJ2-5, with D tentatively TRBD2 (5 bases). CDR1 and CDR2 (germline): SGDLS, YYNGEE. The CDR3 runs to 14 residues. Trimming removed 1 base at V and 3 bases at J, with 10 bases between. This CDR3 is CASSVRTEEETQYF. The CDR3 coding sequence is TGTGCCAGCAGCGTAAGGACTGAGGAAGAGACCCAGTACTTC.

Of note for this clonotype: This clone may be a read error of a much larger clone one base away. The rearrangement links TRBV7-3 to TRBJ2-1, with 7 bases matching TRBD2. The CDR3 spans 12 residues. The J segment lost 10 bases and the V segment lost 5 bases, leaving 5 bases of the junction unmatched. From germline, CDR1 is SGHTA and CDR2 FQGTGA. CDR3 residues: CASSQAGWEQFF. The CDR3 coding sequence is TGTGCCAGCAGCCAAGCGGGATGGGAGCAGTTCTTC.

This clonotype was observed many times. The chain combines TRBV5-1 with TRBJ2-7, with 8 bases lining up with TRBD2. CDR3 size: 16 residues. In germline, CDR1 is SGHRS, CDR2 YFSETQ. V trimming: 3 bases; J trimming: 3 bases; junction bases outside the gene matches: 11. In DNA form, the CDR3 reads TGCGCCAGCAGCTCCTCATCCGGGACTAGTAGCTACGAGCAGTACTTC. Protein: CASSSSSGTSSYEQYF.

This clonotype came up many times. The chain recombines TRBV15 with TRBJ1-1; a weak D match, TRBD1 (5 bases). Trimming removed 0 bases from V and 5 bases from J, with 10 bases in between. This CDR3 spans 14 amino acids. Germline V gives CDR1 LNHNV, CDR2 YYDKDF (reference sequence). As DNA, the CDR3 is TGTGCCACCAGCAGAGAAGGAGACAGAACTGAAGCTTTCTTT. It is translated as CATSREGDRTEAFF.

This clonotype was recorded many times. In nucleotides, the CDR3 is TGTGCCAGCAGTTACCGGGACAGGGCTAACTATGGCTACACCTTC. This translates into CASSYRDRANYGYTF. The V call is TRBV6-5, the J call TRBJ1-2; TRBD1 agrees at 9 bases. The length of the CDR3 is 15 residues. V was pared by 2 bases and J by 0 bases, with 1 base of the junction left unmatched. The germline gives CDR1 MNHEY, CDR2 SVGAGI.

This clonotype showed up many times. This chain joins TRBV7-9 and TRBJ1-6, with D unresolved. Trimming removed 4 bases at V and 5 bases at J, with 9 bases between. The CDR3 has 14 amino acids. The germline V gene has CDR1 SEHNR and CDR2 FQNEAQ (reference sequence). CDR3 DNA sequence: TGTGCCAGCAGCTCCTCCACGAATAATTCACCCCTCCACTTT. Protein: CASSSSTNNSPLHF.

Many counts were recorded for this clonotype. The chain employs TRBV7-9 and TRBJ2-2; 8 bases match TRBD1. The CDR3 length is 15 residues. CDR1 and CDR2 from the germline V gene are SEHNR and FQNEAQ (reference sequence). V gave up 5 bases and J gave up 6 bases; unmatched junction bases: 8. CDR3: CASSKTGVFPGELFF. For the CDR3, the DNA is TGTGCCAGCAGCAAGACAGGGGTCTTTCCCGGGGAGCTGTTTTTT.

This clonotype was detected a few times. The chain links TRBV20-1 to TRBJ2-1, with TRBD2 matching over 11 bases. The V segment lost 4 bases and the J segment 15 bases; nucleotides outside the gene matches: 14. CDR1 and CDR2 from the germline V gene are DFQATT and SNEGSKA (reference sequence). This CDR3 region has 14 residues. CDR3 loop: CSAISGSSGGAPFF. CDR3 in DNA: TGCAGTGCTATCTCGGGGAGTAGCGGGGGGGCTCCGTTCTTC.

This clonotype was observed at least ten times. V usage is TRBV7-9 and J usage is TRBJ2-7; D is unresolved. The length of the CDR3 is 11 residues. The V gene lost 10 bases and the J gene lost 5 bases, with 12 bases spanning the gap. Germline assignment: CDR1 SEHNR and CDR2 FQNEAQ (reference sequence). CDR3 sequence reads: CATLELDEQYF. In nucleotides, the CDR3 is TGTGCCACCTTAGAGCTCGACGAGCAGTACTTC. Looking up the rest from reference TRBV7-9 and TRBJ2-7 gives the full variable domain: DTGVSQNPRHKITKRGQNVTFRCDPISEHNRLYWYRQTLGQGPEFLTYFQNEAQLEKSRLLSDRFSAERPKGSFSTLEIQRTEQGDSAMYLCATLELDEQYFGPGTRLTVT.

This clonotype was seen many times. The genes are TRBV15 and TRBJ2-1; D gene uncertain. The CDR3 spans 14 residues. Germline V lookup: CDR1 LNHNV, CDR2 YYDKDF (reference sequence). With 6 bases removed from V and 12 bases from J, the gap between germline ends came to 21 bases. The CDR3 sequence is CATSGVYIRLGQFF. For the CDR3, the DNA is TGTGCCACCAGTGGGGTTTACATCCGTCTTGGGCAGTTCTTC. Complete variable domain (other parts from reference TRBV15 and TRBJ2-1): DAMVIQNPRYQVTQFGKPVTLSCSQTLNHNVMYWYQQKSSQAPKLLFHYYDKDFNNEADTPDNFQSRRPNTSFCFLDIRSPGLGDTAMYLCATSGVYIRLGQFFGPGTRLTVL.

This clonotype came up many times. V is TRBV5-1 and J is TRBJ1-2, with 7 bases aligning to TRBD1. V was clipped by 0 bases and J by 4 bases; unmatched bases: 6. The length of the CDR3 is 15 residues. Per germline, CDR1 SGHRS and CDR2 YFSETQ. CDR3 in amino acids: CASSLEGGKGYGYTF. CDR3 sequence (DNA): TGCGCCAGCAGCTTGGAAGGGGGCAAGGGCTATGGCTACACCTTC.

This clonotype was detected many times. The chain uses TRBV15 and TRBJ2-1, with TRBD2 matching 9 bases. After removal of 0 bases from V and 12 bases from J, the junction contained 9 bases not matched to a gene. The CDR3 runs 15 residues. Per germline, CDR1 LNHNV and CDR2 YYDKDF (reference sequence). The CDR3, as DNA: TGTGCCACCAGCAGAGATAGAGGGCTAGCGGGATCGCAGTTCTTC. Protein: CATSRDRGLAGSQFF.

This clonotype was recorded many times. The CDR3, as DNA: TGCGCCAGCAGCATCTCGAGCCGCGCCAAAAACATTCAGTACTTC. Amino acid sequence: CASSISSRAKNIQYF. The chain has TRBV5-1 and TRBJ2-4; D unclear. The CDR3 loop spans 15 amino acids. The germline V gene has CDR1 SGHRS and CDR2 YFSETQ. V lost 4 bases, J lost 1 base, and 12 bases lay in between.

As regards this clonotype: A junction end diverges from the germline sequence, so it may reflect a read error. The chain couples TRBV6-5 to TRBJ1-6; D remains unclear. This CDR3 region has 14 residues. Germline V gives CDR1 MNHEY, CDR2 SVGAGI. The CDR3 sequence is CASMPHDINSPLHF. Written as DNA, the CDR3 is TGTGCCAGCATGCCACACGACATTAATTCGCCCCTCCACTTT.

At least ten counts were recorded for this clonotype. This rearrangement joins TRBV12-3 or TRBV12-4 to TRBJ2-3; 10 positions agree with TRBD2. The CDR3 contains 16 residues. V trimming: 8 bases; J trimming: 4 bases; junction bases outside the gene matches: 12. The CDR3 DNA is TGTGCCAGCGGATACCAACTAGCGGGGTACCCAGATACGCAGTATTTT. This codes for CASGYQLAGYPDTQYF.

This rearrangement joins TRBV19 to TRBJ1-1; D unclear. The germline V gene has CDR1 LNHDA and CDR2 SQIVND (reference sequence). The CDR3 contains 14 residues. Trimming removed 3 bases from V and 4 bases from J, with 12 bases in between. Written as DNA, the CDR3 is TGTGCCAGTAGTATGGCGAGGGTATCCACTGAAGCTTTCTTT. Translated, it gives CASSMARVSTEAFF.

This clonotype was observed many times. The rearrangement joins TRBV7-2 to TRBJ2-7; 7 nucleotides match TRBD2. The junction had 10 bases not matched to a gene; V was cut back by 5 bases and J by 0 bases. The CDR3 is made up of 16 amino acids. Germline V lookup: CDR1 SGHTA, CDR2 FQGNSA. CDR3 region: CASSPTGGSNSYEQYF. In DNA form, the CDR3 reads TGTGCCAGCAGCCCGACCGGCGGGAGCAACTCCTACGAGCAGTACTTC. The whole variable domain, filled in from reference TRBV7-2 and TRBJ2-7, reads GAGVSQSPSNKVTEKGKDVELRCDPISGHTALYWYRQSLGQGLEFLIYFQGNSAPDKSGLPSDRFSAERTGGSVSTLTIQRTQQEDSAVYLCASSPTGGSNSYEQYFGPGTRLTVT.

This clonotype was observed many times. The chain recombines TRBV5-6 with TRBJ2-1; D may be TRBD2 (7 bases). The CDR3 is made up of 16 amino acids. The germline V gene encodes CDR1 SGHDT and CDR2 YYEEEE. V was trimmed by 4 bases and J by 3 bases, leaving 17 bases between them. The CDR3 sequence: CASSPPGASGYNEQFF. The CDR3 DNA follows: TGTGCCAGCAGCCCACCGGGGGCTAGCGGCTACAATGAGCAGTTCTTC. The full variable domain, its missing parts supplied by reference TRBV5-6 and TRBJ2-1, is DAGVTQSPTHLIKTRGQQVTLRCSPKSGHDTVSWYQQALGQGPQFIFQYYEEEERQRGNFPDRFSGHQFPNYSSELNVNALLLGDSALYLCASSPPGASGYNEQFFGPGTRLTVL.

This clonotype was recorded at least ten times. The chain combines TRBV9 with TRBJ1-2, with D perhaps TRBD1 (6 bases). The germline V gene encodes CDR1 SGDLS and CDR2 YYNGEE. V was trimmed by 4 bases and J by 8 bases, leaving 18 bases between them. CDR3 size: 14 residues. CDR3: CASSLNPGEGGYTF. CDR3 nucleotide sequence: TGTGCCAGCAGCCTAAACCCAGGGGAAGGAGGCTACACCTTC.

The table lists this clonotype with many counts. The V and J genes are TRBV20-1 and TRBJ2-3; D remains ambiguous. The CDR3 has 12 amino acids. Germline V gene lookup returns CDR1 DFQATT and CDR2 SNEGSKA (reference sequence). With 0 bases removed from V and 6 bases from J, the gap between germline ends came to 7 bases. The DNA for the CDR3 is TGCAGTGCTAGAGATCTGGGTGATACGCAGTATTTT. Its translation: CSARDLGDTQYF.

This clonotype was recorded at least ten times. The rearrangement links TRBV20-1 to TRBJ1-5; 10 bases align to TRBD1. Germline CDR1 reads DFQATT; CDR2 reads SNEGSKA (reference sequence). The CDR3 runs to 14 residues. The V segment lost 0 bases and the J segment 5 bases; nucleotides outside the gene matches: 1. Here the CDR3 reads CSARDDRGHQPQHF. The CDR3 DNA reads TGCAGTGCTAGAGACGACAGGGGGCATCAGCCCCAGCATTTT.

This clonotype came up many times. The CDR3 nucleotides are TGTGCCATCAGTTTGACCGAGCTTAGTGATACGCAGTATTTT. Amino acids: CAISLTELSDTQYF. The chain employs TRBV10-3 and TRBJ2-3; no definite D call. The CDR3 consists of 14 residues. The germline gives CDR1 ENHRY, CDR2 SYGVKD. V lost 5 bases, J lost 6 bases, and 15 bases lay in between.

This clonotype was found many times. The genes are TRBV6-5 and TRBJ1-5, with D possibly being TRBD1 (5 bases). Germline-derived CDR1 and CDR2 are MNHEY and SVGAGI. Trimming removed 10 bases from V and 9 bases from J, with 22 bases in between. There are 14 residues in the CDR3. This CDR3 is CATGPKETRGPQHF. Written as DNA, the CDR3 is TGTGCCACGGGACCGAAGGAGACTCGCGGGCCCCAGCATTTT.

This clonotype was recorded many times. V and J are TRBV7-2 and TRBJ2-1; a possible D gene is TRBD2 (7 bases). The ends were cut back, 0 bases at V and 8 bases at J, with 11 bases in the middle. The germline V gene encodes CDR1 SGHTA and CDR2 FQGNSA. The CDR3 consists of 14 residues. CDR3 loop: CASSLARGGDEQFF. CDR3 DNA: TGTGCCAGCAGCTTAGCAAGGGGGGGGGATGAGCAGTTCTTC.

This clonotype was detected ten times or more. The chain is built from TRBV14 and TRBJ2-5, with D hard to call. The CDR3 consists of 14 residues. Per the germline V gene, CDR1 is SGHDN and CDR2 is FVKESK. V gave up 1 base and J gave up 7 bases, with 13 bases separating them. CDR3 nucleotide sequence: TGTGCCAGCAGCCAAGGGCAGCCCCGACGGACCCAGTACTTC. This sequence encodes CASSQGQPRRTQYF.